The clone carrying this TCR beta chain showed up just once. Antigen unknown. This record belongs to a study of tissue T cells after allogeneic stem cell transplantation. The study's findings and limits: In patients and mice, blood and spleen missed much of tissue repertoire.

Trimming took off 2 bases at V and 0 bases at J, with 8 bases between the two ends. The germline V gene encodes CDR1 MDHEN and CDR2 SYDVKM. This CDR3 comprises 15 residues. Sequencing used immunoSEQ multiplex PCR; TCRdb keeps in-frame clones, though not all of them. The sample contains some 7,000 clones, roughly 79% of which appear only once. This chain connects TRBV28 to TRBJ2-1; D is uncertain. The sequence came from a male patient older than 55 with steroid-refractory graft-versus-host disease after an allogeneic stem cell transplant. T cells may partly derive from the graft donor. The source material was skin, sampled at autopsy. The CDR3 DNA sequence: TGTGCCAGCAGTTTAAACGGGTACTCCTACAATGAGCAGTTCTTC. Translating it yields CASSLNGYSYNEQFF. Full variable domain (remainder filled in from reference TRBV28 and TRBJ2-1): DVKVTQSSRYLVKRTGEKVFLECVQDMDHENMFWYRQDPGLGLRLIYFSYDVKMKEKGDIPEGYSVSREKKERFSLILESASTNQTSMYLCASSLNGYSYNEQFFGPGTRLTVL.